The 10 T cell receptor beta chains below all came from one sample that was sequenced in a study of blood T cell repertoires in COVID-19. The protocol was immunoSEQ multiplex PCR, while the TCRdb copy is restricted to in-frame clones and leaves out a portion. This sample has nearly 110,000 clones, with more than 70% found just once. Sequenced input: peripheral blood. The receptors shown here come from a human donor in a cohort sampled during active COVID-19.

The chain uses TRBV2 and TRBJ2-4; D may be TRBD2 (6 bases). CDR1 and CDR2 from the germline V gene are SNHLY and FYNNEI. The CDR3 length is 16 residues. Trimming removed 4 bases at V and 3 bases at J, with 16 bases between. The CDR3 here is CASSGGGLRNKNIQYF. CDR3 nucleotides: TGTGCCAGCAGTGGGGGAGGACTGAGGAACAAAAACATTCAGTACTTC. Based on the CDR3 plus reference TRBV2 and TRBJ2-4, the full variable domain is EPEVTQTPSHQVTQMGQEVILRCVPISNHLYFYWYRQILGQKVEFLVSFYNNEISEKSEIFDDQFSVERPDGSNFTLKIRSTKLEDSAMYFCASSGGGLRNKNIQYFGAGTRLSVL.

The chain uses TRBV13 and TRBJ2-3, with 10 bases matching TRBD2. Looked up from germline, CDR1 is PRHDT and CDR2 is FYEKMQ (reference sequence). The CDR3 loop spans 17 amino acids. V shed 3 bases, J shed 1 base, and the junction held 7 bases outside the gene matches. The CDR3 nucleotides are TGTGCCAGCAGCTTCACAGCGGGAGGGAAGGGCACAGATACGCAGTATTTT. Residues: CASSFTAGGKGTDTQYF.

The chain employs TRBV28 and TRBJ2-7; weak D call: TRBD1 (6 bases). Trimming pared 10 bases from V and 3 bases from J, leaving 16 bases between. The CDR3 has 13 amino acids. Looked up from germline, CDR1 is MDHEN and CDR2 is SYDVKM. CDR3 protein: CATHRAPVYEQYF. The CDR3 DNA follows: TGTGCCACCCACAGGGCGCCCGTCTACGAGCAGTACTTC. Together with reference TRBV28 and TRBJ2-7, the CDR3 gives the full variable domain: DVKVTQSSRYLVKRTGEKVFLECVQDMDHENMFWYRQDPGLGLRLIYFSYDVKMKEKGDIPEGYSVSREKKERFSLILESASTNQTSMYLCATHRAPVYEQYFGPGTRLTVT.

This chain links TRBV6-5 with TRBJ1-2, with D maybe TRBD1 (6 bases). The germline CDR1 and CDR2 sequences are MNHEY and SVGAGI. V gave up 0 bases and J gave up 3 bases, with 11 bases separating them. The CDR3 contains 15 residues. The CDR3 nucleotides are TGTGCCAGCAGTTACTCTCAACAGGGCTACTATGGCTACACCTTC. It codes for CASSYSQQGYYGYTF.

This chain connects TRBV2 to TRBJ2-2, with TRBD2 as a possible D gene (5 bases). Germline V gives CDR1 SNHLY, CDR2 FYNNEI. The CDR3 is 15 residues long. V was trimmed by 6 bases and J by 0 bases, leaving 11 bases between them. Here the CDR3 reads CASSASRSNTGELFF. CDR3 bases: TGTGCCAGCAGCGCTAGCAGATCGAACACCGGGGAGCTGTTTTTT.

This chain uses TRBV6-5 with TRBJ1-4; a weak D match, TRBD1 (5 bases). V lost 8 bases to trimming and J lost 6 bases, with 19 bases between them. Germline lookup yields CDR1 MNHEY and CDR2 SVGAGI. The CDR3 sequence is 15 residues long. The CDR3 DNA is TGTGCCAGCCGAGTCGGGCTGGGGGGTGATGAAAAACTGTTTTTT. It specifies CASRVGLGGDEKLFF.

This rearrangement joins TRBV7-2 to TRBJ2-2; TRBD2 might be the D (6 bases). CDR3 length equals 14 residues. Germline V gene lookup returns CDR1 SGHTA and CDR2 FQGNSA. V lost 1 base and J lost 5, with 8 bases in between. The CDR3 DNA sequence: TGTGCCAGCAGCTTAGGCGGGAATACCGGGGAGCTGTTTTTT. This sequence encodes CASSLGGNTGELFF.

The rearrangement uses TRBV24-1 and TRBJ1-5; a possible D gene is TRBD1 (5 bases). Between the trimmed V and J ends, which lost 5 bases and 5 bases, there was a span of 18 bases. The CDR3 sequence is 16 residues long. Germline V gene sequence: CDR1 KGHDR, CDR2 SFDVKD. CDR3 loop: CATSAKGTGAHQPQHF. The DNA for the CDR3 is TGTGCCACCAGTGCTAAAGGAACAGGCGCCCATCAGCCCCAGCATTTT.

J is TRBJ2-7 and V is TRBV9; 13 nucleotides line up with TRBD2. J was trimmed by 5 bases and V by 4 bases; bases with no gene match: 6. The germline V gene encodes CDR1 SGDLS and CDR2 YYNGEE. The CDR3 is made up of 15 amino acids. CDR3: CASSSGLAGRNEQYF. In DNA form, the CDR3 reads TGTGCCAGCAGCTCGGGACTAGCGGGAAGGAACGAGCAGTACTTC.

The chain recombines TRBV28 with TRBJ1-4, with D unclear. Germline assignment: CDR1 MDHEN and CDR2 SYDVKM. V was clipped by 6 bases and J by 7 bases, with 21 bases between them. This CDR3 contains 16 residues. In DNA form, the CDR3 reads TGTGCCAGCAGACCCCATTTAAGACTCGGGAGTGAAAAACTGTTTTTT. It translates to CASRPHLRLGSEKLFF.